This TCR beta chain is from a study of shared clonotypes between healthy human individuals. As for the study in general: Three plates were used per donor for CD4 naive, three for CD4 memory, two for CD8 naive and one for CD8 memory. Study results and caveats: Naive CD4 clonotype sharing across four donors was about 5.3%. The four-donor shared clonotypes exceeded non-shared clonotypes in generation probability, with non-shared ones scoring lower. Large depth notwithstanding, sorted-subset sequencing proved incomplete by rarefaction.

The table came from immunoSEQ multiplex PCR; TCRdb's copy has only in-frame clones and leaves some out. There are around 600,000 clones in the sample; approximately 95% occur only once, and over 0.1% lies in the top ten. As regards this clone: The antigen is unknown.

The CDR3 is 14 amino acids. Germline CDR1 reads MDHEN; CDR2 reads SYDVKM. V was pared by 6 bases and J by 2 bases, with 7 bases of the junction left unmatched. Positive CCR7 selection of CD45RO-negative cells yielded the naive CD8 cells, and terminally differentiated effector memory CD45RA+ cells were excluded. The sequenced sample consisted of naive CD8+ T cells sorted from blood. The V call is TRBV28, the J call TRBJ2-7; the match to TRBD1 covers 7 bases. This clonotype originated in a woman between 25 and 40 years old in good health. The CDR3 is CASSPRDRTYEQYF. In DNA, the CDR3 is TGTGCCAGCAGCCCCCGGGACAGAACCTACGAGCAGTACTTC. Filled out from reference TRBV28 and TRBJ2-7, the complete variable domain reads DVKVTQSSRYLVKRTGEKVFLECVQDMDHENMFWYRQDPGLGLRLIYFSYDVKMKEKGDIPEGYSVSREKKERFSLILESASTNQTSMYLCASSPRDRTYEQYFGPGTRLTVT.